The 27 T cell receptor beta chains below all came from one sample that was sequenced in a study of response to subunit inactivated influenza vaccine. From the RT-PCR reads, TCRdb called clonotypes with MiXCR, one entry per CDR3 protein. In the table there are hundreds of thousands of distinct CDR3 sequences, 14% of which are singletons. Material: PBMCs from blood, obtained roughly 2 weeks before vaccination. These receptors were taken from a man aged 50 or older who received an inactivated influenza vaccine.

This clonotype has a handful of counts. The genes are TRBV7-9 and TRBJ2-3; TRBD1 aligns across 7 bases. Germline V gives CDR1 SEHNR, CDR2 FQNEAQ (reference sequence). The CDR3 runs to 15 residues. With 1 base clipped from V and 4 bases from J, the junction kept 5 bases outside the gene matches. The CDR3 loop is CASSLGDRAADTQYF. CDR3 DNA: TGTGCCAGCAGCTTAGGAGACAGGGCGGCAGATACGCAGTATTTT.

This clonotype has just a few counts. This chain links TRBV6-2 or TRBV6-3 with TRBJ2-2, with no clear D. This CDR3 has 16 amino acids. The V gene's germline CDR1 is MNHEY and CDR2 SVGEGT. With 6 bases removed from V and 5 bases from J, the gap between germline ends came to 19 bases. Written as DNA, the CDR3 is TGTGCCAGCAGGTACAGTTACGAAGCAGGTACCGGGGAGCTGTTTTTT. Residues: CASRYSYEAGTGELFF.

This clonotype has only a few counts. This sequence joins TRBV15 and TRBJ2-7; a possible D gene is TRBD1 (6 bases). Trimming cost V 4 bases and J 6 bases, with 16 bases left between them. This CDR3 contains 14 residues. Per the germline V gene, CDR1 is LNHNV and CDR2 is YYDKDF (reference sequence). The CDR3 nucleotides read TGTGCCACCAGCACGAGATTGGACAGTGCCGAGCAGTACTTC. It yields the protein CATSTRLDSAEQYF.

The table lists this clonotype with a few counts. The chain combines TRBV18 with TRBJ2-1, with 10 bases identical to TRBD2. CDR1 and CDR2 (germline): KGHSH, LQKENI. CDR3 length equals 17 residues. The J segment lost 7 bases and the V segment lost 1 base, leaving 10 bases of the junction unmatched. The CDR3 loop reads CASSPRPASGSMNEQFF. The CDR3 DNA reads as TGTGCCAGCTCACCACGCCCGGCTAGCGGGAGTATGAATGAGCAGTTCTTC.

There are many counts of this clonotype. The V and J genes are TRBV6-1 and TRBJ1-6; D possibly corresponds to TRBD1 (6 bases). CDR3 length: 17 amino acids. The V gene lost 6 bases and the J gene lost 0 bases, with 15 bases spanning the gap. The germline V gene encodes CDR1 MNHNS and CDR2 SASEGT. The CDR3 bases are TGTGCCAGCAGAGGTCAGGGGATCGACTCCTATAATTCACCCCTCCACTTT. It translates to CASRGQGIDSYNSPLHF.

The rearrangement joins TRBV6-2 or TRBV6-3 to TRBJ2-7, with D perhaps TRBD1 (6 bases). CDR3 length: 14 residues. Germline loops: CDR1 MNHEY, CDR2 SVGEGT. Trimming stripped 0 bases from V and 3 bases from J, with 9 bases between. CDR3 residues: CASSYSTGYYEQYF. In nucleotides, the CDR3 is TGTGCCAGCAGTTACTCGACAGGATACTACGAGCAGTACTTC.

The chain joins TRBV20-1 to TRBJ2-7; D is possibly TRBD1 (5 bases). The CDR3 contains 11 residues. The ends were cut back, 3 bases at V and 6 bases at J, with 9 bases in the middle. In germline, CDR1 is DFQATT, CDR2 SNEGSKA (reference sequence). The CDR3 DNA follows: TGCAGTGCTAGGGGGCTAGGCGAGCAGTACTTC. Translating gives CSARGLGEQYF.

This clonotype was seen only a few times. V is TRBV20-1 and J is TRBJ2-2; the match to TRBD2 covers 7 bases. V lost 1 base, J lost 4 bases, and 3 bases stayed unmatched. CDR1 and CDR2 from the germline V gene are DFQATT and SNEGSKA (reference sequence). This CDR3 spans 14 amino acids. As DNA, the CDR3 is TGCAGTGCTAGAGTGACGGGGGGCACCGGGGAGCTGTTTTTT. Its protein is CSARVTGGTGELFF.

The table lists this clonotype with a few counts. J is TRBJ1-1 and V is TRBV20-1; D call uncertain. This CDR3 comprises 13 residues. The germline CDR1 and CDR2 sequences are DFQATT and SNEGSKA (reference sequence). The CDR3 coding sequence is TGCAGGCAAAGGAATCGAATGAACACTGAAGCTTTCTTT. Translated: CRQRNRMNTEAFF.

The table lists this clonotype with a few counts. The chain couples TRBV7-9 to TRBJ2-7; D not resolved. Germline-derived CDR1 and CDR2 are SEHNR and FQNEAQ (reference sequence). The CDR3 is 14 amino acids. Trimming left V 5 bases short and J 2 bases short, with 13 bases between. The CDR3 coding sequence is TGTGCCAGCAGCCCAAAGGAGTTACCCTACGAGCAGTACTTC. Protein product: CASSPKELPYEQYF.

Only a few counts were recorded for this clonotype. This rearrangement joins TRBV4-2 to TRBJ2-7; D unclear. The V and J ends lost 0 bases and 1 base respectively, with 7 bases between them. The length of the CDR3 is 14 residues. The germline gives CDR1 LGHNA, CDR2 YNFKEQ. The CDR3: CASSQEERSYEQYF. In nucleotides, the CDR3 is TGTGCCAGCAGCCAAGAGGAGAGGTCCTACGAGCAGTACTTC.

V gene TRBV29-1 combines with J gene TRBJ1-4; 12 positions match TRBD1. This CDR3 contains 12 residues. With V trimmed by 7 bases and J by 11 bases, 5 bases remained unmatched. CDR1 is SQVTM and CDR2 is ANQGSEA in the germline V gene. The CDR3, as DNA: TGCAGCGCTGTGGGACAGGGGGCGAAACTGTTTTTT. As protein: CSAVGQGAKLFF.

This clonotype has a handful of counts. The V call is TRBV11-2, the J call TRBJ1-6; the D gene is possibly TRBD1 (6 bases). V was trimmed by 5 bases and J by 7 bases, leaving 18 bases between them. Germline loops: CDR1 SGHAT, CDR2 FQNNGV. The CDR3 runs to 16 residues. In DNA, the CDR3 is TGTGCCAGCAGCACCGCCGGGGGGCTGAGGAATTCACCCCTCCACTTT. Its translation: CASSTAGGLRNSPLHF.

This clonotype was picked up many times. The chain uses TRBV12-3 or TRBV12-4 and TRBJ2-5; D might be TRBD1 or TRBD2, each matching 5 bases. The CDR3 is 15 residues long. The V and J ends lost 4 bases and 2 bases respectively, with 14 bases between them. In DNA form, the CDR3 reads TGTGCCAGCAGTTCCACCGGGACGGATCAAGAGACCCAGTACTTC. This translates into CASSSTGTDQETQYF.

V is TRBV19 and J is TRBJ2-1, with 8 nucleotides matching TRBD1. V trimming: 5 bases; J trimming: 4 bases; junction bases outside the gene matches: 13. The CDR3 is 17 amino acids. From germline, CDR1 is LNHDA and CDR2 SQIVND (reference sequence). The CDR3 nucleotides read TGTGCCAGTAGTCCGCCTGTATGGACAGGGCTATACAATGAGCAGTTCTTC. It encodes CASSPPVWTGLYNEQFF.

This clonotype was seen at least ten times. This chain joins TRBV4-2 and TRBJ2-7; 11 nucleotides agree with TRBD1. The CDR3 consists of 17 residues. Germline V gene sequence: CDR1 LGHNA, CDR2 YNFKEQ. The ends lost 1 base at V and 2 bases at J; junction bases unmatched: 7. In DNA form, the CDR3 reads TGTGCCAGCAGCCAAGGGTTCACGGGACAGGGGGCCTACGAGCAGTACTTC. As protein: CASSQGFTGQGAYEQYF.

The CDR3 here is CASSTGQGRNTEAFF. DNA of the CDR3: TGTGCCAGCAGCACCGGACAGGGTAGAAACACTGAAGCTTTCTTT. J is TRBJ1-1 and V is TRBV7-9, with 8 positions matching TRBD1. Germline V gene lookup returns CDR1 SEHNR and CDR2 FQNEAQ (reference sequence). The CDR3 is made up of 15 amino acids. V was pared by 5 bases and J by 2 bases, with 7 bases of the junction left unmatched.

CDR3 sequence: CASRAGLLQPQHF. The DNA of the CDR3 is TGTGCCAGCAGGGCGGGTTTATTGCAGCCCCAGCATTTT. The chain employs TRBV6-2 or TRBV6-3 and TRBJ1-5; D is uncertain. V lost 6 bases, J lost 7 bases, and 13 bases lay in between. Germline V gene lookup returns CDR1 MNHEY and CDR2 SVGEGT. This CDR3 is 13 amino acids long.

This clonotype came up once. This may come from a read error, since a much larger clone is one base off. The chain uses TRBV7-8 and TRBJ2-7; 8 bases agree with TRBD1. CDR3 length: 15 amino acids. Germline CDR1 SGHVS, CDR2 FQNEAQ. The CDR3 DNA is TGTGCCAGAAGCTTAGCAGACAGGGGACCCTACGAGCAGTACTTC. Translating it yields CARSLADRGPYEQYF.

The CDR3 reads CSAGQGEMNTEAFF. The CDR3 DNA follows: TGCAGTGCTGGACAGGGGGAAATGAACACTGAAGCTTTCTTT. The chain uses TRBV20-1 and TRBJ1-1, with 10 bases aligning to TRBD1. Germline CDR1 reads DFQATT; CDR2 reads SNEGSKA (reference sequence). V lost 5 bases, J lost 0 bases, and 3 bases stayed unmatched. The CDR3 spans 14 residues.

This clonotype occurred many times. The V call is TRBV6-1, the J call TRBJ2-1; 8 bases fit TRBD1. CDR1 is MNHNS and CDR2 is SASEGT in the germline V gene. After removal of 5 bases from V and 8 bases from J, the junction contained 26 bases not matched to a gene. The CDR3 is 20 amino acids. For the CDR3, the DNA is TGTGCCAGCAGTCAGGCGGGACAGGTTAGCAGAAGGTCAGCTTCCGATGAGCAGTTCTTC. This gives the protein CASSQAGQVSRRSASDEQFF.

The chain joins TRBV7-8 to TRBJ1-2; the D gene is possibly TRBD1 (5 bases). V lost 2 bases to trimming and J lost 9 bases, with 10 bases between them. CDR3 length equals 12 residues. The germline CDR1 and CDR2 sequences are SGHVS and FQNEAQ. The DNA of the CDR3 is TGTGCCAGCAGCTTATCCAGGGTGAGCTACACCTTC. Translation: CASSLSRVSYTF. Using reference TRBV7-8 and TRBJ1-2 for the parts outside the CDR3, the full variable domain is GAGVSQSPRYKVAKRGQDVALRCDPISGHVSLFWYQQALGQGPEFLTYFQNEAQLDKSGLPSDRFFAERPEGSVSTLKIQRTQQEDSAVYLCASSLSRVSYTFGSGTRLTVV.

This clonotype was seen more than once but under ten times. Written as DNA, the CDR3 is TGTGCCAGCAGCTTCGACGACAACTACGAGCAGTACTTC. Protein: CASSFDDNYEQYF. This chain connects TRBV7-9 to TRBJ2-7; D remains unclear. V was pared by 3 bases and J by 3 bases, with 9 bases between. Per germline, CDR1 SEHNR and CDR2 FQNEAQ (reference sequence). The CDR3 consists of 13 residues.

This clonotype has at least ten counts. The chain has TRBV7-2 and TRBJ2-2; D could derive from TRBD1 or TRBD2 (8 bases each). Germline CDR1 is SGHTA and CDR2 is FQGNSA. V lost 6 bases and J 5 bases, leaving 16 bases between the germline ends. The length of the CDR3 is 15 residues. Here the CDR3 DNA reads TGTGCCAGCAGTCAGGGGGCGGGAGGAACCGGGGAGCTGTTTTTT. It yields the protein CASSQGAGGTGELFF.

The CDR3 bases are TGCAGTGCTAGGGCCTGGACAGGGGACACTGAAGCTTTCTTT. Its protein product is CSARAWTGDTEAFF. J is TRBJ1-1 and V is TRBV20-1; 9 positions agree with TRBD1. The J segment lost 3 bases and the V segment lost 3 bases, leaving 5 bases of the junction unmatched. This CDR3 has 14 amino acids. CDR1 DFQATT and CDR2 SNEGSKA come from the germline V gene (reference sequence).

The chain employs TRBV6-1 and TRBJ2-7; the D gene could be TRBD1 or TRBD2 (5 bases each). The ends were cut back, 5 bases at V and 2 bases at J, with 13 bases in the middle. CDR1 is MNHNS and CDR2 is SASEGT in the germline V gene. The CDR3 sequence is 14 residues long. CDR3 sequence (DNA): TGTGCCAGCAGTCCCCGGGGCTCCGCCTACGAGCAGTACTTC. This gives the protein CASSPRGSAYEQYF.

This sequence joins TRBV6-1 and TRBJ1-1; TRBD1 matches at 7 bases. J was trimmed by 5 bases and V by 6 bases; bases with no gene match: 9. This CDR3 is 14 amino acids long. The germline gives CDR1 MNHNS, CDR2 SASEGT. The CDR3 reads CASRTLSTGTEAFF. The CDR3 coding sequence is TGTGCCAGCAGAACTCTATCGACAGGGACTGAAGCTTTCTTT.